This TCR beta chain was found in a study of beta chain features in type 1 diabetes. The study's findings and limits: When VDJ junctions were examined, type 1 diabetes patients showed fewer insertions and more deletions. Type 1 diabetes patients had TCRB CDR3s that were shorter (moderately but significantly so) in all four CD4+ subsets.

The whole isolated RNA underwent reverse transcription, so sequencing captured expressed TCRB transcripts. Assay used: immunoSEQ multiplex PCR; TCRdb lists only in-frame clones, some missing. The sample consists of 200,000 to 250,000 clones, approximately 70% of them appearing once. The V end was cut by 4 bases, the J end by 5 bases, with 9 bases between. Germline V CDR1 and CDR2: GTSNPN, SVGIG (reference sequence). There are 12 residues in the CDR3. Notes on this clone: Its antigen is still unknown.

This receptor was identified in a man aged 30 to 39 in good health. The material sequenced was naive CD4+ T cells from blood. V usage is TRBV30 and J usage is TRBJ1-5; D is possibly TRBD1 (5 bases). CDR3 sequence: CAWTGRDQPQHF. CDR3 nucleotides: TGTGCCTGGACAGGGAGGGATCAGCCCCAGCATTTT.